Here is one T cell receptor beta chain with its context. This specimen comes from a study of control samples from healthy donors and cancer patients. Trimming cost V 0 bases and J 6 bases, with 9 bases left between them. Germline CDR1 SGHRS, CDR2 YFSETQ. The CDR3 consists of 14 residues. Produced via immunoSEQ multiplex PCR; TCRdb's table is partial and in-frame only. The sample holds 150,000 to 200,000 clones, 91% seen once. This rearrangement joins TRBV5-1 to TRBJ2-2; weak D call: TRBD2 (6 bases). Sequences were obtained from blood. This TCR was recovered from a young woman in good health. The CDR3 sequence: CASSLGTSSGELFF. CDR3 nucleotide sequence: TGCGCCAGCAGCTTGGGCACTAGCTCCGGGGAGCTGTTTTTT.